This TCR beta chain was recorded in a study of T cells expressing NK-cell markers (dated by TCRdb to 2019 to 2021). Broadly, across the study: TCR beta-chain repertoires were profiled in sorted CD3+CD56+NKG2C+, CD3+CD56+NKG2C- and CD3+CD56-NKG2C+ T-cell subsets from several donors. The study sequenced eight donors, all healthy volunteers chosen at random: three men and five women. Most of the eight sequenced donors were HCMV-seropositive and one was HCMV-seronegative. Sequencing of the libraries produced 2 x 150 bp reads on Illumina HiSeq 2000/2500, MiSeq or NextSeq. The paper as a whole reports these results and caveats: In roughly six donors, the dominant CD3+CD56+NKG2C+ clonotypes were among the top 10 CD8+ clonotypes and accounted for about 1.0-7.0% of CD8+ T cells. It remained unclear whether the expanded NKG2C-expressing T cell clones were specific for HCMV antigens. Those dominant clonotypes were again the most abundant among CD3+CD56-NKG2C+ cells in a handful of donors, at roughly 25-65%.

Inclusive of the bounding cysteine and phenylalanine, the CDR3 is 17 residues long. Nucleotide data are not available. CDR1 SGHNT and CDR2 YENEEA are derived from the germline V gene. For this clonotype: Its antigen is unknown.

HCMV-specific IgG was detected in serum with a commercial ELISA kit to determine HCMV serostatus. Peripheral blood mononuclear cells were isolated from blood by Ficoll density gradient centrifugation. Sequencer: Illumina HiSeq 2000. TCR beta cDNA libraries were prepared using 5'RACE template switching, which introduced a universal primer site and unique molecular identifiers. cDNA synthesis was primed from the TCR beta constant segment and was followed by two successive PCR amplification steps. As for the authors' bioinformatics: MIGEC was used to demultiplex reads and group reads by UMI, and MiTCR was used to assemble and quantify clonotypes. To exclude erroneous sequences, only TCR cDNA sequences supported by at least two reads were retained. The tcR package was used for downstream repertoire analysis, and clonotypes were matched between fractions using CDR3 nucleotide sequence together with V segment. Antigen specificity was annotated against VDJdb with VDJmatch, allowing one amino acid substitution in CDR3. Following TCRdb reprocessing, every CDR3 protein sequence forms one entry, and DNA is not provided. TCRdb's processing, not the authors', yielded these V and J calls. This sample's clone table shows roughly 150,000 distinct CDR3 sequences. Around 20% of the sample rests with the top ten.

Material for sequencing was blood T cells: a sorted CD56 or NKG2C T cell subset, CD4+ or CD8+ T cells, or bulk PBMC T cells (not recorded which). The V and J segments used are TRBV11-3 and TRBJ2-3; TCRdb picks TRBD2, but there is no DNA to check that call. The origin of this receptor is a woman aged 18-70 years in good health. The CDR3 in this case is CASSQGLAVTSTDTQYF.